The 5 T cell receptor beta chains presented below share a single source sample, sequenced in a study of T cells in Graves' hyperthyroidism and ophthalmopathy. It was RNA transcripts that yielded the amplified TCR beta CDR3 regions. An initial round of RT-PCR targeting the TCR CDR3 relied on the HTBI primer set. TCRdb reanalysed the multiplex PCR reads using MiXCR and keeps one entry per CDR3 protein. The sample has over 650,000 distinct CDR3 sequences, about 15% seen once; the top ten hold approximately 8.4%. The sequenced sample was blood. The receptors here all came from a young man with Graves' hyperthyroidism.

This clonotype came up many times. The chain joins TRBV27 to TRBJ2-7; D call uncertain. V was trimmed by 8 bases and J by 6 bases, leaving 23 bases between them. Germline CDR1 reads MNHEY; CDR2 reads SMNVEV (reference sequence). The CDR3 spans 15 residues. CDR3 in DNA: TGTGCCAGCGCCCCGCAAGTGCGCTTTTCGGGCGAGCAGTACTTC. Encoded protein: CASAPQVRFSGEQYF.

The rearrangement links TRBV5-1 to TRBJ2-7; D may be TRBD2 (6 bases). The germline gives CDR1 SGHRS, CDR2 YFSETQ. The CDR3 has 14 residues. Between the trimmed V and J ends, which lost 3 bases and 9 bases, there was a span of 19 bases. CDR3 region: CASSSVVGGTGQYF. CDR3 sequence (DNA): TGCGCCAGCAGCTCCGTAGTCGGGGGAACCGGGCAGTACTTC.

In this sample, this clonotype turned up a few times. This chain links TRBV19 with TRBJ2-1; maybe TRBD2 (6 bases). The CDR3 totals 15 residues. Per the germline V gene, CDR1 is LNHDA and CDR2 is SQIVND (reference sequence). Deletions cut 3 bases from V and 2 bases from J, with 11 bases between. The CDR3 nucleotides read TGTGCCAGTAGTATCGCGGGCGGGGCCTACAATGAGCAGTTCTTC. Amino acids: CASSIAGGAYNEQFF.

The chain is built from TRBV24-1 and TRBJ1-1; D not resolved. The V gene's germline CDR1 is KGHDR and CDR2 SFDVKD. The CDR3 totals 12 residues. V was clipped by 9 bases and J by 6 bases, with 13 bases between them. The CDR3 DNA follows: TGTGCCACCTCTACGGACGAGTCTGAAGCTTTCTTT. Protein product: CATSTDESEAFF.

This clonotype was detected many times. CDR3 protein: CASSQRDRGDTQYF. CDR3 nucleotide sequence: TGTGCCAGCAGCCAACGGGACAGGGGAGATACGCAGTATTTT. The chain uses TRBV3-1 and TRBJ2-3, with TRBD1 matching 10 bases. There are 14 residues in the CDR3. V lost 2 bases to trimming and J lost 5 bases; unmatched junction nucleotides: 1. CDR1 is LGHDT, CDR2 YNNKEL, per germline (reference sequence).